This T cell receptor (beta chain) is drawn from a study of blood T cells in healthy people across ages. Note on this clonotype: Its cognate antigen is unknown.

Sample-barcoded 5' priming and a J-beta primer mix drove a second PCR of roughly 6 to 12 cycles. Every sample produced at least 2.5 million CDR3-containing paired-end reads. From the 5' RACE reads, TCRdb called clonotypes with MiXCR, one entry per CDR3 protein. The sample yields 700,000 to 850,000 distinct CDR3 sequences, approximately 55% seen once. Every donor gave roughly 9.2 milliliters of peripheral blood. Study-level results: Any conclusive comparison of naive versus antigen-experienced cells was prevented by using unsorted PBMCs.

CDR1 is MDHEN and CDR2 is SYDVKM in the germline V gene. This CDR3 region has 15 residues. With 6 bases clipped from V and 4 bases from J, the junction kept 7 bases outside the gene matches. The V gene is TRBV28, the J gene TRBJ1-5, with 9 nucleotides matching TRBD1. The sequenced material came from blood. The clonotype originates from a man older than 75 in good health. The CDR3: CASRIQGAGNQPQHF. The CDR3, as DNA: TGTGCCAGCAGAATACAGGGGGCAGGGAATCAGCCCCAGCATTTT. Full variable domain (missing parts from reference TRBV28 and TRBJ1-5): DVKVTQSSRYLVKRTGEKVFLECVQDMDHENMFWYRQDPGLGLRLIYFSYDVKMKEKGDIPEGYSVSREKKERFSLILESASTNQTSMYLCASRIQGAGNQPQHFGDGTRLSIL.